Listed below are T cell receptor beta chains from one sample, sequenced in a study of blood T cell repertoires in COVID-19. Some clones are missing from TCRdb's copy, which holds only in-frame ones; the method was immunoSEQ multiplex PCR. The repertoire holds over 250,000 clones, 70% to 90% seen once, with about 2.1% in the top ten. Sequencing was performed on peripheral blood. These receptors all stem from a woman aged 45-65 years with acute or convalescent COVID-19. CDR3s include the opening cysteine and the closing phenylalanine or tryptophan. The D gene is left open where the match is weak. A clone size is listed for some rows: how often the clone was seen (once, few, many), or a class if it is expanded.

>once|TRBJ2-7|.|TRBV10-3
TGTGCCATCAGTCAGACGGGTGCTAACTACGAGCAGTACTTC
CAISQTGANYEQYF
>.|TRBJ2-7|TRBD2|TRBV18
TGTGCCAGCCATCGGGGCGGGAGCTACTACGAGCAGTACTTC
CASHRGGSYYEQYF
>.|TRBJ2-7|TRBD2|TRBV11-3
TGTGCCAGCAGCTTAGGACTAGCTGAAACCTACGAGCAGTACTTC
CASSLGLAETYEQYF
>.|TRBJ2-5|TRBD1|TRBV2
TGTGCCAGCAGTCCGAATATTGGGACAGCCGAAGAGACCCAGTACTTC
CASSPNIGTAEETQYF
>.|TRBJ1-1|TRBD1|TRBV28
TGTGCCAGCAGGCGCCTCGGGACAGCCCATGAAGCTTTCTTT
CASRRLGTAHEAFF
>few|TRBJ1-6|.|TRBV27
TGTGCCAGCAGGTGGGGGCAGGTATCACCCCTCCACTTT
CASRWGQVSPLHF
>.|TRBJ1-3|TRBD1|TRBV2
TGTGCCAGCAGAACTCAGGGGGAATTAAACACCATATATTTT
CASRTQGELNTIYF
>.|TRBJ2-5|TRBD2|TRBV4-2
TGTGCCAGCAGCCAACGGACTAGCGGGGTACAAGAGACCCAGTACTTC
CASSQRTSGVQETQYF
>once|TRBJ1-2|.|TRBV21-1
TGTGCCAGCAGCAATAAATACGACTCGGACAGGGAGCACTATGGCTACACCTTC
CASSNKYDSDREHYGYTF
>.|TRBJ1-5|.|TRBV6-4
TGTGCCAGCAGATTAACACCTTATAGCAATCAGCCCCAGCATTTT
CASRLTPYSNQPQHF
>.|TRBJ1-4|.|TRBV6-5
TGTGCCAGCAAGACAGCGAATAATGAAAAACTGTTTTTT
CASKTANNEKLFF
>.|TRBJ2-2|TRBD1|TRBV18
TGTGCCAGCTCCCCTACTGGGACAGGACCCACCGGGGAGCTGTTTTTT
CASSPTGTGPTGELFF
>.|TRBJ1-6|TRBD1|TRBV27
TGTGCCAGCAGGGGGACAGGCGGATCACCCCTCCACTTT
CASRGTGGSPLHF
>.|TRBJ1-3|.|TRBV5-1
TGCGCCAGCAGCTTGGTCCCGACGGGCTCTGGAAACACCATATATTTT
CASSLVPTGSGNTIYF
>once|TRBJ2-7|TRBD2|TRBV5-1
TGCGCCAGCAGCCTGGTTAGCGGGAGTATCGACGAGCAGTACTTC
CASSLVSGSIDEQYF
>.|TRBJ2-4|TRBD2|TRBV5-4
TGTGCCAGCAGCCCGGGGGGAGCCAAAAACATTCAGTACTTC
CASSPGGAKNIQYF
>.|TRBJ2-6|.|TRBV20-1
TGCAGTGCTAGTTTTCTCTCTGGGGCCAACGTCCTGACTTTC
CSASFLSGANVLTF
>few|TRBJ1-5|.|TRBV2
TGTGCCAGCAGTGAAGGCGGTGTAGGACAGCCCCAGCATTTT
CASSEGGVGQPQHF
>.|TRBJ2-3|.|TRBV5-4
TGTGCCAGCAGCTTCAGGGGACCCGCAGATACGCAGTATTTT
CASSFRGPADTQYF
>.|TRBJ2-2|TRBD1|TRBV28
TGTGCCAGCAGTTTACTTGGACAGGGGGAGACCGGGGAGCTGTTTTTT
CASSLLGQGETGELFF
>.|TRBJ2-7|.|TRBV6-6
TGTGCCAGCAGTTCCCCCCTCGACAGCTACGAGCAGTACTTC
CASSSPLDSYEQYF
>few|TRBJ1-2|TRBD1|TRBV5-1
TGCGCCAGCAGCTTGGCCTACAGGGGGGGCGGTGGCTACACCTTC
CASSLAYRGGGGYTF
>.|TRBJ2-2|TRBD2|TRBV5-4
TGTGCCAGCAGCCCCATAGCAAGCGGGAGGTCCGGGGAGCTGTTTTTT
CASSPIASGRSGELFF
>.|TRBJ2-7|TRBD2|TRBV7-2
TGTGCCAGCAGCCCCCGACGGGGGGGGGAGCAGTACTTC
CASSPRRGGEQYF
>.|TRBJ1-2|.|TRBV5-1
TGCGCCAGCAGCTTGGCAGGGAGGAGTGGCTACACCTTC
CASSLAGRSGYTF
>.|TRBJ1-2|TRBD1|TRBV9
TGTGCCAGCAGCGGCCCGGGACAGGGGTATGGCTACACCTTC
CASSGPGQGYGYTF
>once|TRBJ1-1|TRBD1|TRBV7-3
TGTGCCAGCAGCTTGGGTACAGGGGAAACTGAAGCTTTCTTT
CASSLGTGETEAFF
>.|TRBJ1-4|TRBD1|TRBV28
TGTGCCATAACCGGGACAGGGCTTGAAAAACTGTTTTTT
CAITGTGLEKLFF
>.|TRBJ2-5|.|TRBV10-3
TGTGCCATCAGTGCACTAGGGGGGGCGGAGACCCAGTACTTC
CAISALGGAETQYF
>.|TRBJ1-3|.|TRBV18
TGTGCCAGCTCACCATCACAGGGCTCTGGAAACACCATATATTTT
CASSPSQGSGNTIYF
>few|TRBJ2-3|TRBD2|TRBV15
TGTGCCACCAGCAGACCGAGACTAGCGGGAACTACTAGCACAGATACGCAGTATTTT
CATSRPRLAGTTSTDTQYF
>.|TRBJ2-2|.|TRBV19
TGTGCCAGTAGTATTGGGCAGAAGAACACCGGGGAGCTGTTTTTT
CASSIGQKNTGELFF
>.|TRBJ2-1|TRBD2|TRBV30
TGTGCCCGATCCTGGGCGGGAGCCTACAATGAGCAGTTCTTC
CARSWAGAYNEQFF
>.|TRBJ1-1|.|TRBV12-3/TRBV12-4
TGTGCCAGCAGTTTACGCGGTAACACTGAAGCTTTCTTT
CASSLRGNTEAFF
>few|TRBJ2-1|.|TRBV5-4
TGTGCCAGCAGCTCCACAGGGGGGGCGTCAGATGAGCAGTTCTTC
CASSSTGGASDEQFF
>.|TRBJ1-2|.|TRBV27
TGTGCCAGCAGTCTCCAGGGGTATGGCTACACCTTC
CASSLQGYGYTF